The TCR beta chain under discussion was sequenced for a study of T cells in Graves' hyperthyroidism and ophthalmopathy. The CDR3 consists of 19 residues. Trimming removed 4 bases from V and 3 bases from J, with 28 bases in between. Germline V CDR1 and CDR2: LNHDA, SQIVND (reference sequence). TCR beta CDR3 regions were amplified from RNA. TCR CDR3 underwent first-round RT-PCR with the HTBI primer set. TCRdb processed the multiplex PCR reads anew with MiXCR; each CDR3 protein has one entry. The sample consists of 220,000 or so distinct CDR3 sequences, 16% of them appearing once. At least ten counts were recorded for this clonotype.

The J gene is TRBJ2-7, the V gene TRBV19; the D gene could be TRBD1 or TRBD2 (5 bases each). This TCR derives from a young woman with Graves' ophthalmopathy. The sequenced sample was blood. In DNA form, the CDR3 reads TGTGCCAGTAGTACTTCGTTAGGGACGGCAGTGTTTGGAGGCTACGAGCAGTACTTC. It specifies CASSTSLGTAVFGGYEQYF.